This note documents a single TCR beta chain sequence. Germline V gene data show CDR1 as SGHTA and CDR2 as FQGNSA. V lost 1 base, J lost 3 bases, and 16 bases lay in between. The CDR3 runs to 17 residues. These data are taken from a study of Ad26.COV2.S vaccination and SARS-CoV-2 variants. The wider study: The donor belonged to the COV1001 Ad26.COV2.S trial arm. Recipients of Ad26.COV2.S got it intramuscularly, once or twice 56 days apart.

The data were produced by immunoSEQ multiplex PCR, yet TCRdb's version contains in-frame clones alone and is incomplete. The table lists around 270,000 clones, around 88% of them singletons. The treatment here: some 19 received Ad26.COV2.S at low or high dose, single or two shots; 5 received placebo; per-sample allocation not given. Sample collection was performed on day 63 after the first vaccine or placebo injection. The sequence was obtained from a person between 18 and 59 years old who received the Ad26.COV2.S COVID-19 vaccine or a placebo. The chain uses TRBV7-2 and TRBJ1-5, with a weak D call TRBD1 (5 bases). The material sequenced was peripheral blood, taken in a trial of Ad26.COV2.S vaccine versus placebo. The CDR3 DNA is TGTGCCAGCAGCTTAGAGGCCCGTGGCAGGGTCAATCAGCCCCAGCATTTT. It encodes CASSLEARGRVNQPQHF.